The 27 T cell receptor beta chains in this list originate from one sample, sequenced in a study of T cells in Graves' hyperthyroidism and ophthalmopathy. Amplification of TCR beta CDR3 regions was performed using RNA transcripts as template. HTBI primers drove first-round RT-PCR of the TCR CDR3. TCRdb re-called the multiplex PCR reads through MiXCR, storing one row per CDR3 protein. The sample records about 400,000 distinct CDR3 sequences, around 14% being singletons. The sample comprised blood. Receptors originate from a young woman with Graves' hyperthyroidism.

This clonotype was picked up many times. This chain connects TRBV10-2 to TRBJ2-7, with 10 nucleotides matching TRBD2. Trimming removed 10 bases from V and 3 bases from J; junction bases left unmatched: 6. The germline V gene encodes CDR1 WSHSY and CDR2 SAAADI. The CDR3 is 13 residues long. The CDR3 nucleotides read TGCGCCACCAGACTAGCGGGTCTCTACGAGCAGTACTTC. This gives the protein CATRLAGLYEQYF.

This clonotype was counted many times. V and J are TRBV5-1 and TRBJ2-3; D is possibly TRBD2 (6 bases). The CDR3 loop spans 15 amino acids. V was pared by 3 bases and J by 0 bases, with 11 bases between. CDR1 and CDR2 (germline): SGHRS, YFSETQ. CDR3: CASSWWSGSTDTQYF. The DNA of the CDR3 is TGCGCCAGCAGCTGGTGGAGCGGGAGCACAGATACGCAGTATTTT. The full variable domain, its missing parts supplied by reference TRBV5-1 and TRBJ2-3, is KAGVTQTPRYLIKTRGQQVTLSCSPISGHRSVSWYQQTPGQGLQFLFEYFSETQRNKGNFPGRFSGRQFSNSRSEMNVSTLELGDSALYLCASSWWSGSTDTQYFGPGTRLTVL.

In its sample, this clonotype was seen many times. The rearrangement links TRBV20-1 to TRBJ2-1, with TRBD2 as a possible D gene (5 bases). There are 12 residues in the CDR3. Germline V gene sequence: CDR1 DFQATT, CDR2 SNEGSKA (reference sequence). V was trimmed by 5 bases and J by 3 bases, leaving 8 bases between them. The CDR3 DNA reads TGCAGTGCTCCGAGGGTCTACAATGAGCAGTTCTTC. It encodes CSAPRVYNEQFF.

This clonotype was detected only once. The CDR3 nucleotides read TGTGCCAGCAGTTCCGGCGGACGGTATGGCTACACCTTC. As protein: CASSSGGRYGYTF. V is TRBV6-9 and J is TRBJ1-2; D is unresolved. The V and J ends lost 4 bases and 5 bases respectively, with 11 bases between them. CDR1 MNHGY and CDR2 SVAAGI come from the germline V gene. The CDR3 loop spans 13 amino acids.

This clonotype has only a few counts. This could be a read error, since a much larger clone is one nucleotide away. The genes are TRBV18 and TRBJ2-1; D uncertain. This CDR3 comprises 15 residues. The V end was cut by 0 bases, the J end by 6 bases, with 12 bases between. The germline CDR1 and CDR2 sequences are KGHSH and LQKENI. In nucleotides, the CDR3 is TGTGCCAGCTCACCACCGACCCCGATCTCCAATGAGCAGTTCTTC. As protein: CASSPPTPISNEQFF.

The CDR3 sequence is CASSSLRTGSHTVDYGYTF. In DNA, the CDR3 is TGTGCCAGCAGCTCGCTCCGAACAGGGAGTCATACCGTCGACTATGGCTACACCTTC. The chain joins TRBV5-6 to TRBJ1-2; D is possibly TRBD1 (6 bases). This CDR3 comprises 19 residues. The V gene's germline CDR1 is SGHDT and CDR2 YYEEEE. V was clipped by 3 bases and J by 3 bases, with 27 bases between them.

At least ten counts were recorded for this clonotype. This chain joins TRBV27 and TRBJ1-5, with TRBD1 identical over 8 bases. The CDR3 has 14 residues. Germline V lookup: CDR1 MNHEY, CDR2 SMNVEV (reference sequence). V was pared by 1 base and J by 8 bases, with 4 bases of the junction left unmatched. In nucleotides, the CDR3 is TGTGCCAGCAGTTTATACGACAGGGGTGAGCCCCAGCATTTT. This encodes CASSLYDRGEPQHF.

At least ten counts were recorded for this clonotype. The chain employs TRBV12-3 or TRBV12-4 and TRBJ1-2; D unclear. V shed 5 bases and J shed 5 bases, with 12 bases lying between them. The CDR3 runs to 13 residues. The CDR3 loop reads CASSQVGRYGYTF. CDR3 sequence (DNA): TGTGCCAGCAGTCAGGTCGGACGTTATGGCTACACCTTC.

This clonotype was seen only a few times. V and J are TRBV6-1 and TRBJ1-5, with 9 bases fitting TRBD1. The CDR3 is made up of 16 amino acids. Germline CDR1 and CDR2: MNHNS and SASEGT. Unmatched junction bases numbered 9, after V lost 6 bases and J lost 3 bases. CDR3 sequence (DNA): TGTGCCAGCAGAAACCAGGGACAGGGCTTCAATCAGCCCCAGCATTTT. As protein: CASRNQGQGFNQPQHF.

This clonotype was picked up many times. The V call is TRBV2, the J call TRBJ2-7; D perhaps matches TRBD1 (5 bases). V lost 5 bases and J 9 bases, leaving 17 bases between the germline ends. Germline V gene sequence: CDR1 SNHLY, CDR2 FYNNEI. This CDR3 has 13 amino acids. CDR3 coding DNA: TGTGCCAGCAGTTCCATCTCCACTCAGGGGCAGTACTTC. Amino acids: CASSSISTQGQYF.

This sequence joins TRBV5-4 and TRBJ2-7, with D perhaps matching TRBD1 or TRBD2 (5 bases each). The CDR3 extends over 14 amino acids. The germline V and J ends were trimmed by 6 bases and 1 base, with 14 bases remaining between them. Germline values: CDR1 SGHNT, CDR2 YYREEE (reference sequence). CDR3 nucleotides: TGTGCCAGCAAATCGTACGGGACGTCCTACGAGCAGTACTTC. Translated: CASKSYGTSYEQYF.

Ten or more counts support this clonotype. The V and J genes are TRBV3-1 and TRBJ2-2; D ambiguous. The V end lost 4 bases, the J end lost 1 base, and 4 bases lay between the germline ends. The length of the CDR3 is 13 residues. Germline-derived CDR1 and CDR2 are LGHDT and YNNKEL (reference sequence). The CDR3 loop reads CASSRQNTGELFF. As DNA, the CDR3 is TGTGCCAGCAGCCGGCAGAACACCGGGGAGCTGTTTTTT. Using reference TRBV3-1 and TRBJ2-2 for the parts outside the CDR3, the full variable domain is DTAVSQTPKYLVTQMGNDKSIKCEQNLGHDTMYWYKQDSKKFLKIMFSYNNKELIINETVPNRFSPKSPDKAHLNLHINSLELGDSAVYFCASSRQNTGELFFGEGSRLTVL.

The chain combines TRBV20-1 with TRBJ2-7; TRBD2 matches at 9 bases. The CDR3 is made up of 16 amino acids. CDR1 and CDR2 (germline): DFQATT, SNEGSKA (reference sequence). Trimming took 1 base from V and 3 from J; bases not matched to a gene: 10. The CDR3 sequence: CSARGGGAGEVYEQYF. In DNA, the CDR3 is TGCAGTGCTAGAGGCGGGGGGGCCGGAGAAGTCTACGAGCAGTACTTC.

This clonotype was observed many times. This sequence joins TRBV9 and TRBJ2-3; D remains unclear. Trimming took 4 bases from V and 0 from J, leaving 9 bases between them. The CDR3 runs to 14 residues. Germline assignment: CDR1 SGDLS and CDR2 YYNGEE. The CDR3 protein is CASSYDGSTDTQYF. CDR3 DNA: TGTGCCAGCAGCTACGACGGAAGCACAGATACGCAGTATTTT.

This clonotype has a count of ten or more. The J gene is TRBJ1-2, the V gene TRBV12-3 or TRBV12-4; D might be TRBD1 (5 bases). The V end lost 1 base, the J end lost 7 bases, and 10 bases lay between the germline ends. The CDR3 spans 13 residues. In DNA, the CDR3 is TGTGCCAGCAGTTTAGACAGGAGTCGTGGCTACACCTTC. Translated, it gives CASSLDRSRGYTF.

This clonotype was seen ten or more times. The V gene is TRBV7-3, the J gene TRBJ2-6, with D possibly matching TRBD2 (5 bases). Germline CDR1 reads SGHTA; CDR2 reads FQGTGA. V lost 5 bases, J lost 2 bases, and 10 bases lay in between. There are 15 residues in the CDR3. CDR3 in amino acids: CASSPSSPGANVLTF. CDR3 nucleotides: TGTGCCAGCAGCCCATCTAGCCCTGGGGCCAACGTCCTGACTTTC.

Many counts were recorded for this clonotype. This sequence joins TRBV24-1 and TRBJ1-2; no clear D. CDR1 is KGHDR and CDR2 is SFDVKD in the germline V gene. Trimming cost V 1 base and J 4 bases, with 6 bases left between them. The CDR3 is 13 residues long. The CDR3: CATSDLGGYGYTF. CDR3 DNA sequence: TGTGCCACCAGTGATTTAGGCGGCTATGGCTACACCTTC.

This clonotype was seen many times. The chain couples TRBV18 to TRBJ1-2; 10 bases are a match to TRBD1. The CDR3 sequence is 12 residues long. Losses at the gene ends were 11 bases for V and 6 bases for J; bases not matched to a gene: 6. Germline lookup yields CDR1 KGHSH and CDR2 LQKENI. The CDR3 spells CAGRQGANGYTF. The DNA for the CDR3 is TGTGCCGGCCGACAGGGGGCGAATGGCTACACCTTC.

The CDR3 sequence is CASSSSPLSGGGTDTQYF. The CDR3 DNA is TGTGCCAGCAGTTCCTCCCCCCTTAGCGGGGGGGGCACAGATACGCAGTATTTT. V is TRBV27 and J is TRBJ2-3, with 11 bases matching TRBD2. The CDR3 consists of 18 residues. Germline-derived CDR1 and CDR2 are MNHEY and SMNVEV (reference sequence). The V and J ends lost 4 bases and 1 base, in that order; junction bases with no gene match: 10.

This clonotype was counted many times. The chain is built from TRBV29-1 and TRBJ2-2; 7 bases match TRBD2. Per the germline V gene, CDR1 is SQVTM and CDR2 is ANQGSEA. The CDR3 covers 16 residues. The V gene end was trimmed by 4 bases and the J gene end by 0 bases; junction bases not matched to a gene: 8. The CDR3 nucleotides are TGCAGCGTTGGAGGGAAGACTAGCCCGAACACCGGGGAGCTGTTTTTT. Translation gives CSVGGKTSPNTGELFF.

This clonotype was counted at least ten times. The chain is built from TRBV12-5 and TRBJ2-1; the D gene is possibly TRBD2 (5 bases). V lost 6 bases and J 8 bases, leaving 26 bases between the germline ends. This CDR3 is 17 amino acids long. Germline V gene lookup returns CDR1 LGHNT and CDR2 FRNRAP. As DNA, the CDR3 is TGTGCTAGTGGCTTGCCCCTCGAGGGCACCAGCGGCGATGAGCAGTTCTTC. Encoded protein: CASGLPLEGTSGDEQFF.

This clonotype showed up many times. The V gene is TRBV11-3, the J gene TRBJ1-1; tentatively, D is TRBD1 (5 bases). This CDR3 is 12 amino acids long. CDR1 is SGHNT, CDR2 YENEEA, per germline. V dropped 5 bases and J dropped 5 bases, with 9 bases sitting between them. DNA of the CDR3: TGTGCCAGCAGCCAGACAGCGACTGAAGCTTTCTTT. Translating it yields CASSQTATEAFF.

This clonotype was counted at least ten times. J is TRBJ1-1 and V is TRBV5-1, with D uncertain. The CDR3 covers 14 residues. With 2 bases removed from V and 5 bases from J, the gap between germline ends came to 13 bases. Germline V gives CDR1 SGHRS, CDR2 YFSETQ. The CDR3, as DNA: TGCGCCAGCAGCTTTGACGGCGTGGGAACTGAAGCTTTCTTT. As protein: CASSFDGVGTEAFF.

This clonotype appeared many times. The chain links TRBV6-1 to TRBJ2-3; 7 bases align to TRBD2. CDR3 length: 14 amino acids. V trimming: 4 bases; J trimming: 2 bases; junction bases outside the gene matches: 3. In germline, CDR1 is MNHNS, CDR2 SASEGT. As DNA, the CDR3 is TGTGCCAGCAGTGGGGGGGGTTCCACAGATACGCAGTATTTT. Residues: CASSGGGSTDTQYF.

This clonotype came up many times. The junction does not match germline at one end; this may be a read error. The V gene is TRBV5-1, the J gene TRBJ2-3; D may be TRBD1 or TRBD2 (6 bases each). CDR1 SGHRS and CDR2 YFSETQ come from the germline V gene. There are 15 residues in the CDR3. The CDR3 nucleotides are TGTGCCAGCAGCTTAGGGGGGAGGAGCACAGATACGCAGTATTTT. Amino acids: CASSLGGRSTDTQYF.

This clonotype was observed a handful of times. This sequence joins TRBV4-2 and TRBJ2-2, with TRBD2 matching over 12 bases. This CDR3 has 16 amino acids. Germline values: CDR1 LGHNA, CDR2 YNFKEQ. The V gene end was trimmed by 0 bases and the J gene end by 6 bases; junction bases not matched to a gene: 2. In DNA, the CDR3 is TGTGCCAGCAGCCAAGATCCTAGCGGGGGGGCCGGGGAGCTGTTTTTT. Its protein is CASSQDPSGGAGELFF.

Of note for this clonotype: This may be a read error, as it is one base from a much larger clone. The chain links TRBV6-9 to TRBJ2-2, with TRBD2 as a possible D gene (6 bases). Germline V gene lookup returns CDR1 MNHGY and CDR2 SVAAGI. There are 18 residues in the CDR3. CDR3 residues: CASSYHMEQADYTGGLFF. CDR3 sequence (DNA): TGTGCCAGCAGTTACCATATGGAACAGGCTGACTACACCGGGGGGCTGTTTTTT.